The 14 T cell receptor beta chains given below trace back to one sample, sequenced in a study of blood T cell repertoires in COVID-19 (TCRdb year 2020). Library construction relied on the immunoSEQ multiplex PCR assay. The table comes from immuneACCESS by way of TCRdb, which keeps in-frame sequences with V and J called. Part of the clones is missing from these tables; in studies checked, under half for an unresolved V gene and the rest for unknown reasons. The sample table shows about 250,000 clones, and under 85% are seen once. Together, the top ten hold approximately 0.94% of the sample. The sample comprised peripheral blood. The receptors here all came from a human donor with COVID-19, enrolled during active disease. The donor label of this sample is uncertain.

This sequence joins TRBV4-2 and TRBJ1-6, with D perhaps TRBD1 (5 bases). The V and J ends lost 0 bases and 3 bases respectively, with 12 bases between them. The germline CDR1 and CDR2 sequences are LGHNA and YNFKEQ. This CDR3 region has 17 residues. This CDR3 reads CASSQDYGGNYNSPLHF. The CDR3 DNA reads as TGTGCCAGCAGCCAAGATTATGGGGGGAACTATAATTCACCCCTCCACTTT.

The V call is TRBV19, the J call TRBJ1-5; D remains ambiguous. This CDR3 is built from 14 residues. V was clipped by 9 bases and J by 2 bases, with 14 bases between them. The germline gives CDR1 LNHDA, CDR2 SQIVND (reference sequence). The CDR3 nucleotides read TGTGCCAGCGTGACTACCCGGGGCAATCAGCCCCAGCATTTT. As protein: CASVTTRGNQPQHF.

This CDR3 is CASSVGLGAGGLTGELFF. The CDR3 nucleotides read TGTGCCAGCAGCGTAGGGTTAGGAGCGGGAGGCTTAACCGGGGAGCTGTTTTTT. V gene TRBV9 combines with J gene TRBJ2-2; the match to TRBD2 covers 9 bases. The CDR3 sequence is 18 residues long. Per germline, CDR1 SGDLS and CDR2 YYNGEE. V dropped 0 bases and J dropped 5; count of bases not matched to a gene: 11.

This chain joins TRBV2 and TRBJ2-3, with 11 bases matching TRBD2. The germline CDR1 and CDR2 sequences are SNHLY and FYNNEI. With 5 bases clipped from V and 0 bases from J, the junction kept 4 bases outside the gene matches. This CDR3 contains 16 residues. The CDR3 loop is CASSQGLAASTDTQYF. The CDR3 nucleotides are TGTGCCAGCAGTCAGGGACTAGCGGCGAGCACAGATACGCAGTATTTT.

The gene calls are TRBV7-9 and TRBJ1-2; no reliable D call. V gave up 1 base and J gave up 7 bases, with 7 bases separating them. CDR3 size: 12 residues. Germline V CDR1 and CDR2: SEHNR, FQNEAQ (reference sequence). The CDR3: CASSLDQAGYTF. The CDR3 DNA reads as TGTGCCAGCAGCTTAGATCAGGCTGGCTACACCTTC.

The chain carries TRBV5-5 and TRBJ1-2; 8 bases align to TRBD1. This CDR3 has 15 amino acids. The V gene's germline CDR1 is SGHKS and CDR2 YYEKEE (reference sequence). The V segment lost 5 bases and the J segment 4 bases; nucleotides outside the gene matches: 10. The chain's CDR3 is CASSPTGGIPYGYTF. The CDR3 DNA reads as TGTGCCAGCAGTCCAACAGGGGGTATTCCCTATGGCTACACCTTC.

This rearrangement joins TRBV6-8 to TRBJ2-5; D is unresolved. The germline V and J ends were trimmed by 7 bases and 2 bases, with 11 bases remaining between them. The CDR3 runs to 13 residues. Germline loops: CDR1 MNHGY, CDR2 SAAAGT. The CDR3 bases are TGTGCCAGCACCCAAGCGAAACAAGAGACCCAGTACTTC. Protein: CASTQAKQETQYF.

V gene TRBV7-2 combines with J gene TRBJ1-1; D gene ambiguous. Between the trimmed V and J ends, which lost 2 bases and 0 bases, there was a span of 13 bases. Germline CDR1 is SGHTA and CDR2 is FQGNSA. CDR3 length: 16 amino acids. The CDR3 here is CASSLQRLPMNTEAFF. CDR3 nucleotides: TGTGCCAGCAGCTTACAGCGATTACCAATGAACACTGAAGCTTTCTTT.

CDR3 loop: CASSQARGGEAFF. CDR3 sequence (DNA): TGTGCCAGCAGCCAAGCCAGGGGTGGCGAAGCTTTCTTT. The chain recombines TRBV4-2 with TRBJ1-1, with D tentatively TRBD1 (6 bases). V shed 1 base and J shed 8 bases, with 11 bases lying between them. This CDR3 region has 13 residues. CDR1 is LGHNA and CDR2 is YNFKEQ in the germline V gene.

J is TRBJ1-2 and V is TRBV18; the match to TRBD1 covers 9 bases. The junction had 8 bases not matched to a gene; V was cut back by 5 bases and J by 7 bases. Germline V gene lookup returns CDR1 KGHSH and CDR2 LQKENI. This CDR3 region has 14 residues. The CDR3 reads CASSSTGGRSGYTF. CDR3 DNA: TGTGCCAGCTCATCCACAGGGGGCCGAAGTGGCTACACCTTC. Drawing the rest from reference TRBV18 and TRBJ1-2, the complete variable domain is NAGVMQNPRHLVRRRGQEARLRCSPMKGHSHVYWYRQLPEEGLKFMVYLQKENIIDESGMPKERFSAEFPKEGPSILRIQQVVRGDSAAYFCASSSTGGRSGYTFGSGTRLTVV.

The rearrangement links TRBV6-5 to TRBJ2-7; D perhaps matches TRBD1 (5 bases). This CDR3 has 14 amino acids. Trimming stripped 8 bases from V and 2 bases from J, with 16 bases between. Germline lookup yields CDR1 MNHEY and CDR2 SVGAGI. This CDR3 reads CASGVGVPAYEQYF. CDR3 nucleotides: TGTGCCAGCGGGGTAGGGGTTCCTGCCTACGAGCAGTACTTC.

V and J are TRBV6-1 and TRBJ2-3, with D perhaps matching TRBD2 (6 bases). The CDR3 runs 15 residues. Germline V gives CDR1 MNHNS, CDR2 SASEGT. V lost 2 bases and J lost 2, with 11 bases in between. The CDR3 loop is CASSEMGLHTDTQYF. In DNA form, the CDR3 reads TGTGCCAGCAGTGAAATGGGACTCCACACAGATACGCAGTATTTT.

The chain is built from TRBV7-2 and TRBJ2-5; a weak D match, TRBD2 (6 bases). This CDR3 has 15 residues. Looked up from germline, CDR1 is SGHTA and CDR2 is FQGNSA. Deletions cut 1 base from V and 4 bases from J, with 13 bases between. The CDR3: CASSLDRGMGETQYF. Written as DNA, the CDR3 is TGTGCCAGCAGCTTAGATCGGGGGATGGGAGAGACCCAGTACTTC. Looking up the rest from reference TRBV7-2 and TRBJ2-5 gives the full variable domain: GAGVSQSPSNKVTEKGKDVELRCDPISGHTALYWYRQSLGQGLEFLIYFQGNSAPDKSGLPSDRFSAERTGGSVSTLTIQRTQQEDSAVYLCASSLDRGMGETQYFGPGTRLLVL.

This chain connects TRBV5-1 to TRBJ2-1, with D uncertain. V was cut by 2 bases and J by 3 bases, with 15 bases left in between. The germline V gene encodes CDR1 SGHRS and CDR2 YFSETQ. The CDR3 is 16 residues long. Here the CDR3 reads CASSFSRQVLYNEQFF. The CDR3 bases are TGCGCCAGCAGCTTTAGTAGGCAGGTCCTCTACAATGAGCAGTTCTTC.